This TCR beta chain was identified during a study of CD8+ T cells in alopecia areata. Whole-study context: Treated patients were given 5 to 10 mg oral tofacitinib twice daily. Disease severity was quantified as SALT score of affected scalp area.

RNA was isolated and reverse transcribed to cDNA, the sequencing template. Measured with immunoSEQ multiplex PCR; TCRdb has only the in-frame clones, and not every one. Here the sample spans about 200,000 clones, around two fifths being singletons. This sample's treatment: oral pan-JAK inhibitor, 5-10 mg twice daily. Specimens obtained from alopecia areata patients comprised lesional scalp punch biopsies and peripheral blood. In the case of this clone: What it recognizes is unknown.

Notes on the study in general: Researchers reported that TCR sharing among patients proved less clear than in mice, possibly HLA-linked.

Germline CDR1 and CDR2: MGHRA and YSYEKL. The CDR3 length is 17 residues. The V gene lost 1 base and the J gene lost 1 base, with 13 bases spanning the gap. The origin of this receptor is a human donor with alopecia areata. The starting material was CD4+ T cells sorted from blood, obtained at approximately week 31, from a patient treated with tofacitinib. This chain links TRBV4-1 with TRBJ2-2; D is possibly TRBD2 (6 bases). The CDR3 sequence: CASSQARLGGNTGELFF. The CDR3 bases are TGCGCCAGCAGCCAAGCTCGGCTGGGGGGGAACACCGGGGAGCTGTTTTTT.